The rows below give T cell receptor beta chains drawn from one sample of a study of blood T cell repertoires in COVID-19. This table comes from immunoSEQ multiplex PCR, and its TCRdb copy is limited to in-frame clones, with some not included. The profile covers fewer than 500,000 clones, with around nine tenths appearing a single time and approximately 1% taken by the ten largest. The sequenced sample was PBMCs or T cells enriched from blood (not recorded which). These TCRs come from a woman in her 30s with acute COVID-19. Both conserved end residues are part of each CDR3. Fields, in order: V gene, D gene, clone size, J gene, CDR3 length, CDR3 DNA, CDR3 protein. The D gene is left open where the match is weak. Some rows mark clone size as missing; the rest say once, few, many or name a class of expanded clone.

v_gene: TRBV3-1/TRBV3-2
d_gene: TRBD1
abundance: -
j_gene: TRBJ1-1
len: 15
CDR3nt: TGTGCCAGCAGCCAAGAGGGACAGGGGTCTTCTGAAGCTTTCTTT
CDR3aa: CASSQEGQGSSEAFF

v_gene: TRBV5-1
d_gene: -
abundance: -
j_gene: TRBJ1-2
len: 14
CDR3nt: TGCGCCAGCAGCTTGACGCCCAGCGACTATGGCTACACCTTC
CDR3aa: CASSLTPSDYGYTF

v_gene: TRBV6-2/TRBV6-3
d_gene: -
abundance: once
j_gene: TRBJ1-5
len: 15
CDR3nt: TGTGCCAGCAGTTACTCGAGAAAGGGAGATCAGCCCCAGCATTTT
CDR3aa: CASSYSRKGDQPQHF

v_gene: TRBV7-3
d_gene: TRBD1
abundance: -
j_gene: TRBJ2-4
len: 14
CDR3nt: TGTGCCAGCAGCGGGGGACAGGGTACGGACATTCAGTACTTC
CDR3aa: CASSGGQGTDIQYF

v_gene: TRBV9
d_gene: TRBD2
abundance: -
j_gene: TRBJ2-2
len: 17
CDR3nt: TGTGCCAGCAGCGTAGTCGGCGGGGGGGCCGGCACCGGGGAGCTGTTTTTT
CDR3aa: CASSVVGGGAGTGELFF

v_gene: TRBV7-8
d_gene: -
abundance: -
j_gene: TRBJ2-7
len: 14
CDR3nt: TGTGCCAGCCGCGGTGGGGGCAGCTCCTACGAGCAGTACTTC
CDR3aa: CASRGGGSSYEQYF

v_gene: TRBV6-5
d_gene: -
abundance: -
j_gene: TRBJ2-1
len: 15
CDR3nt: TGTGCCAGCAACTTAGACAGGTCTGTATACAATGAGCAGTTCTTC
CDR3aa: CASNLDRSVYNEQFF

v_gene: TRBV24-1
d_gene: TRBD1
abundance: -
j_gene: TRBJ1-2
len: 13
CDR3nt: TGTGCCACCAGTGATCCGGGACAGGGCGCATACACCTTC
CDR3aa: CATSDPGQGAYTF

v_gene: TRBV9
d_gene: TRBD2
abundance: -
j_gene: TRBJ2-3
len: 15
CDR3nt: TGTGCCAGCAGCGTTAGCGGGGGGGCCCTAGATACGCAGTATTTT
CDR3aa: CASSVSGGALDTQYF

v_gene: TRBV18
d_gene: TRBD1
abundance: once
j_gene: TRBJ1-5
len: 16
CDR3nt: TGTGCCAGCTCACCACGTGGGACAGGGGACAATCAGCCCCAGCATTTT
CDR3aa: CASSPRGTGDNQPQHF

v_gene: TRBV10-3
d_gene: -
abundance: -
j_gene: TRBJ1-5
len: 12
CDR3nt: TGTGCCATCAGTCCCGGGACACCTGAACAGCATTTT
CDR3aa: CAISPGTPEQHF

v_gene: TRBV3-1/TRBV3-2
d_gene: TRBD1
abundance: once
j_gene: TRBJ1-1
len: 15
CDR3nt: TGTGCCAGCAGCCCACGGGACAGGGTTGGCACTGAAGCTTTCTTT
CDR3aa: CASSPRDRVGTEAFF

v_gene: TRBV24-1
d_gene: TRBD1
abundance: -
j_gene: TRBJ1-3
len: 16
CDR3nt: TGTGCCACCAGTGATGGAACAGGGGGGACTGGAAACACCATATATTTT
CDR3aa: CATSDGTGGTGNTIYF

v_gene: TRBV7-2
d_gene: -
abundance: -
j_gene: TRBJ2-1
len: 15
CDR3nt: TGTGCCAGCAGCTTAGGGGTAGCATCCTACAATGAGCAGTTCTTC
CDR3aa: CASSLGVASYNEQFF

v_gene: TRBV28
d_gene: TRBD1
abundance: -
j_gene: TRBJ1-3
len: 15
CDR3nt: TGTGCCAGCAGTACACCGACAGGGTGGCCAAACACCATATATTTT
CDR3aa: CASSTPTGWPNTIYF

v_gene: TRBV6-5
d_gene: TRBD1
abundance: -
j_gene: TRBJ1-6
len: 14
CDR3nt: TGTGCCAGCCACCAGACAGGGCCCAATTCACCCCTCCACTTT
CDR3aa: CASHQTGPNSPLHF

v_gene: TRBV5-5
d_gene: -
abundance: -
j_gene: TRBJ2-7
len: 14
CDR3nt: TGTGCCAGCAGCCTTACCACGGGTAGTGGCGAGCAGTACTTC
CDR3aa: CASSLTTGSGEQYF

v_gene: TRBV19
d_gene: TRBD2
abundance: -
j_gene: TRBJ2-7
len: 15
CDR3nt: TGTGCCAGTAGTCGGACTAGCGGGGATTCCTACGAGCAGTACTTC
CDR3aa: CASSRTSGDSYEQYF

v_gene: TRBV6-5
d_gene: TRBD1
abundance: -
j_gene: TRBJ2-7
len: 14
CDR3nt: TGTGCCAGCAGTTATGGTGACAGGGTGGGTGAGCAGTACTTC
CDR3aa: CASSYGDRVGEQYF

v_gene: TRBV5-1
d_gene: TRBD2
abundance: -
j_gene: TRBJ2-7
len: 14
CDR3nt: TGCGCCAGCAGCGGGGGACTAGCGGGCGGCGAGCAGTACTTC
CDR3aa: CASSGGLAGGEQYF